A few counts support the clone carrying this T cell receptor beta chain. Its cognate antigen is unknown. TCRdb recomputed calls from the RT-PCR reads with MiXCR, one row per CDR3 protein. Of roughly 290,000 distinct CDR3 sequences listed, about a fifth are singletons. These data come from a study of response to subunit inactivated influenza vaccine. Overall study findings and caveats: It was suggested by the authors that few new T cells are recruited by each seasonal influenza vaccination.

The sequence was obtained from a man aged 50 to 69 who received an inactivated influenza vaccine. This specimen consisted of PBMCs from blood, obtained roughly 20 months after vaccination.

CDR3 sequence: CASRRGQGIYGYTF. The CDR3 DNA reads TGTGCCAGCAGGCGGGGACAGGGCATCTATGGCTACACCTTC. The chain joins TRBV6-1 to TRBJ1-2, with 9 nucleotides matching TRBD1. From germline, CDR1 is MNHNS and CDR2 SASEGT. This CDR3 has 14 residues. Germline trimming cut 6 bases from V and 4 bases from J; bases unmatched to any gene: 6.